This T cell receptor (beta chain) was retrieved from a study of vaccination and CD4 T cells after COVID-19. Study-level background: Collection of post-COVID samples occurred a median approximately 97 days after diagnosis, spanning a range of 35 to 161.

V lost 2 bases and J 6 bases, leaving 14 bases between the germline ends. The CDR3 extends over 13 amino acids. CDR1 and CDR2 (germline): GTSNPN, SVGIG (reference sequence). Treatment indicated: roughly ten-day PBMC culture with coronavirus spike peptide pools or control peptides (ViraFEST assay). Antigen-specific T cells were expanded with peptide pools by ViraFEST, and TCRs were then sequenced. Of note for this clonotype: What it recognizes is unknown.

Scientists ran DNA taken from cultured CD4+ T cells through the Oncomine TCR Beta short-read assay for sequencing. A single record per CDR3 protein comes from TCRdb applying MiXCR to the PCR reads. This repertoire shows around 13,000 distinct CDR3 sequences, approximately 58% found once; its top ten account for 7.1%. The genes are TRBV30 and TRBJ2-7; D is undetermined. This sequence was found in a human donor who had recovered from COVID-19. Source: CD4+ T cells from blood, cultured in vitro, taken before SARS-CoV-2 vaccination. The CDR3 DNA sequence: TGTGCCTGGAGTTTCAGTGACACTTCCGAGCAGTACTTC. This sequence encodes CAWSFSDTSEQYF.